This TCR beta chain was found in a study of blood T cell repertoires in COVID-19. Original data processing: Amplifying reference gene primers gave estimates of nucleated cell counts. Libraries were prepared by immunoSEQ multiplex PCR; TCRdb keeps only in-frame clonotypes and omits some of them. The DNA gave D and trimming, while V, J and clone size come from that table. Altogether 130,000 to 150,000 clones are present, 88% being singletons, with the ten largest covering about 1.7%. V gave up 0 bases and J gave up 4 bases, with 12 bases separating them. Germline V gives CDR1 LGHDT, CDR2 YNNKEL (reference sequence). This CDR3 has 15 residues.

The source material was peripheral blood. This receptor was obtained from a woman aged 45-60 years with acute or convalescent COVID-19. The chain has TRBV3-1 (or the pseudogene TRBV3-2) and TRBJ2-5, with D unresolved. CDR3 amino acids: CASSQDLVARETQYF. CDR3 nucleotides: TGTGCCAGCAGCCAAGATCTGGTAGCCAGAGAGACCCAGTACTTC.